A selection of T cell receptor beta chains follows, all from one sample in a study of blood T cells in healthy people across ages. TCRdb recomputed calls from the 5' RACE reads with MiXCR, one row per CDR3 protein. The sample shows fewer than 750,000 distinct CDR3 sequences, around 52% of them seen only once. The sequencing sample was made of blood. The receptors derive from a woman of 80 years or more in good health. CDR3s include the opening cysteine and the closing phenylalanine or tryptophan. The D gene is left open where the match is weak. The size entry is marked missing in some rows and otherwise reads once, few, many or a size class.

abundance: -; j_gene: TRBJ2-1; d_gene: TRBD2; v_gene: TRBV12-3/TRBV12-4; CDR3nt: TGTGCCAGCAGACCGGACGGGACTAAAAATGAGCAGTTCTTC; CDR3aa: CASRPDGTKNEQFF
abundance: -; j_gene: TRBJ1-5; d_gene: -; v_gene: TRBV25-1; CDR3nt: TGTGCCAGCAGTGAGGGCTATCAGCCCCAGCATTTT; CDR3aa: CASSEGYQPQHF
abundance: once; j_gene: TRBJ1-1; d_gene: TRBD1; v_gene: TRBV10-3; CDR3nt: TGTGCCATCAGCTTGACAGGGCGCGCCACTGAAGCTTTCTTT; CDR3aa: CAISLTGRATEAFF
abundance: many; j_gene: TRBJ2-5; d_gene: -; v_gene: TRBV21-1; CDR3nt: TGTGCCAGCAGCAAAGAAAAGACCCAGTACTTC; CDR3aa: CASSKEKTQYF
abundance: -; j_gene: TRBJ2-6; d_gene: -; v_gene: TRBV4-2; CDR3nt: TGTGCCAGCAGCCAAGATAGCAACTCTGGGGCCAACGTCCTGACTTTC; CDR3aa: CASSQDSNSGANVLTF
abundance: -; j_gene: TRBJ2-5; d_gene: -; v_gene: TRBV7-9; CDR3nt: TGTGCCAGCAGCTTAGGGAGTGGCTACCAGACCCAGTACTTC; CDR3aa: CASSLGSGYQTQYF
abundance: -; j_gene: TRBJ2-7; d_gene: -; v_gene: TRBV2; CDR3nt: TGTGCCAGCAGTGACCAACTTCCCGGGCGATTCGAGCAGTACTTC; CDR3aa: CASSDQLPGRFEQYF
abundance: -; j_gene: TRBJ1-5; d_gene: -; v_gene: TRBV25-1; CDR3nt: TGTGCCAGCAGTGAAGGATGGGGGGCAAGCCAGCCCCAGCATTTT; CDR3aa: CASSEGWGASQPQHF
abundance: -; j_gene: TRBJ2-1; d_gene: TRBD2; v_gene: TRBV30; CDR3nt: TGTGCCTGGAGTGTACTAGCGGGGGGTAGCTCCTACAATGAGCAGTTCTTC; CDR3aa: CAWSVLAGGSSYNEQFF
abundance: -; j_gene: TRBJ2-1; d_gene: TRBD2; v_gene: TRBV6-1; CDR3nt: TGTGCCATTCGGACTAGCGGGATAAATGAGCAGTTCTTC; CDR3aa: CAIRTSGINEQFF
abundance: -; j_gene: TRBJ1-1; d_gene: TRBD1; v_gene: TRBV6-5; CDR3nt: TGTGCCAGCAGTATAAACAGGGGACCCAACACTGAAGCTTTCTTT; CDR3aa: CASSINRGPNTEAFF
abundance: many; j_gene: TRBJ1-5; d_gene: -; v_gene: TRBV6-6; CDR3nt: TGTGCCAGCAGTTACTTCGGGAACAATCAGCCCCAGCATTTT; CDR3aa: CASSYFGNNQPQHF
abundance: -; j_gene: TRBJ2-1; d_gene: TRBD2; v_gene: TRBV27; CDR3nt: TGTGACAGCAGTGTCTTAACCAGCGGGAGGGCCCTGAATGAGCAGTTCTTC; CDR3aa: CDSSVLTSGRALNEQFF
abundance: many; j_gene: TRBJ2-1; d_gene: TRBD1; v_gene: TRBV5-1; CDR3nt: TGCGCCAGCACCTCCGGGACAGTCTACAATGAGCAGTTCTTC; CDR3aa: CASTSGTVYNEQFF
abundance: -; j_gene: TRBJ2-7; d_gene: -; v_gene: TRBV5-1; CDR3nt: TGCGCCAGCAGCCCCTTGGGGGTTCCCCCCTACGAGCAGTACTTC; CDR3aa: CASSPLGVPPYEQYF
abundance: few; j_gene: TRBJ2-5; d_gene: -; v_gene: TRBV7-2; CDR3nt: TGTGCCAGCAGCTTTCAGGGGTCTAGGGAGACCCAGTACTTC; CDR3aa: CASSFQGSRETQYF
abundance: -; j_gene: TRBJ2-4; d_gene: -; v_gene: TRBV6-1; CDR3nt: TGTGCCAGCAGTGATGGGTACCTCCCCTCTCCGGGCATTCAGTACTTC; CDR3aa: CASSDGYLPSPGIQYF
abundance: -; j_gene: TRBJ1-1; d_gene: TRBD1; v_gene: TRBV6-6; CDR3nt: TGTGCCAGCAGCTCTACGACAGGGAGGGACACTGAAGCTTTCTTT; CDR3aa: CASSSTTGRDTEAFF
abundance: -; j_gene: TRBJ2-3; d_gene: -; v_gene: TRBV7-2; CDR3nt: TGTGCCAGCAGACAAAGCGCCGGCCGGAGAACAGATACGCAGTATTTT; CDR3aa: CASRQSAGRRTDTQYF
abundance: -; j_gene: TRBJ2-1; d_gene: -; v_gene: TRBV3-1; CDR3nt: TGTGCCAGCAGCCAATTAAGCGGCTCCTACAATGAGCAGTTCTTC; CDR3aa: CASSQLSGSYNEQFF
abundance: few; j_gene: TRBJ1-1; d_gene: -; v_gene: TRBV29-1; CDR3nt: TGCAGCGTGGGCTCCAGGGGTGACACTGAAGCTTTCTTT; CDR3aa: CSVGSRGDTEAFF
abundance: -; j_gene: TRBJ2-5; d_gene: -; v_gene: TRBV27; CDR3nt: TGTGCCAGCAGTTTCCCGAACGATGAGCAGTACTTC; CDR3aa: CASSFPNDEQYF
abundance: many; j_gene: TRBJ2-5; d_gene: -; v_gene: TRBV28; CDR3nt: TGTGCCAGCAAGGGAGAGACCCAGTACTTC; CDR3aa: CASKGETQYF
abundance: -; j_gene: TRBJ2-1; d_gene: -; v_gene: TRBV2; CDR3nt: TGTGCCAGCAGTGACGTGGGAGGGGGTTACGAGCAGTTCTTC; CDR3aa: CASSDVGGGYEQFF
abundance: -; j_gene: TRBJ2-3; d_gene: TRBD2; v_gene: TRBV12-3/TRBV12-4; CDR3nt: TGTGCCAGCAGCTCTGGCCGAACAATAGCGGGGGGGCGGAGAGATACGCAGTATTTT; CDR3aa: CASSSGRTIAGGRRDTQYF
abundance: many; j_gene: TRBJ2-4; d_gene: -; v_gene: TRBV19; CDR3nt: TGTGCCAGTGGAATCCAGGGAAGGGAAACCATTCAGTACTTC; CDR3aa: CASGIQGRETIQYF
abundance: -; j_gene: TRBJ2-1; d_gene: -; v_gene: TRBV12-3/TRBV12-4; CDR3nt: TGTGCCAGCAGTTTTGGGATTACCTACAATGAGCAGTTCTTC; CDR3aa: CASSFGITYNEQFF
abundance: -; j_gene: TRBJ1-1; d_gene: -; v_gene: TRBV6-5; CDR3nt: TGTGCCAGCAGCTCCGTTTGGGGGGGATACACTGAAGCTTTCTTT; CDR3aa: CASSSVWGGYTEAFF
abundance: many; j_gene: TRBJ1-4; d_gene: TRBD1; v_gene: TRBV3-1; CDR3nt: TGTGCCAGCAGCCCGGACAGGGGAGACGAAAAACTGTTTTTT; CDR3aa: CASSPDRGDEKLFF
abundance: few; j_gene: TRBJ1-6; d_gene: -; v_gene: TRBV4-1; CDR3nt: TGCGCCAGCAGCCAAGAGCCCGTCAGCTCCTATAATTCACCCCTCCACTTT; CDR3aa: CASSQEPVSSYNSPLHF
abundance: -; j_gene: TRBJ2-3; d_gene: TRBD2; v_gene: TRBV7-9; CDR3nt: TGTGCCAGCAGCGTAGCTGCGGGGGTGTCAGATACGCAGTATTTT; CDR3aa: CASSVAAGVSDTQYF
abundance: many; j_gene: TRBJ2-1; d_gene: TRBD1; v_gene: TRBV10-3; CDR3nt: TGTGCCATCAGAGGTCCGGACAGGGGGCCGAATGAGCAGTTCTTC; CDR3aa: CAIRGPDRGPNEQFF
abundance: -; j_gene: TRBJ1-2; d_gene: TRBD1; v_gene: TRBV2; CDR3nt: TGTGCCAGCAGTTCGGGACAGCTCTATGGCTACACCTTC; CDR3aa: CASSSGQLYGYTF
abundance: once; j_gene: TRBJ2-2; d_gene: TRBD1; v_gene: TRBV10-3; CDR3nt: TGTGCCATCAGTGTTGGGACAGCCTTCGCGAACGCCGGGGAGCTGTTTTTT; CDR3aa: CAISVGTAFANAGELFF
abundance: -; j_gene: TRBJ2-3; d_gene: TRBD2; v_gene: TRBV29-1; CDR3nt: TGCAGCGTTGGCGGGACTAGCGGGAGATCTGATACGCAGTATTTT; CDR3aa: CSVGGTSGRSDTQYF
abundance: -; j_gene: TRBJ1-2; d_gene: TRBD1; v_gene: TRBV29-1; CDR3nt: TGCAGCGGACAGGGGGCGAATAAAGGCTACACCTTC; CDR3aa: CSGQGANKGYTF
abundance: -; j_gene: TRBJ2-1; d_gene: TRBD2; v_gene: TRBV4-3; CDR3nt: TGCGCCAGCAGCCAATTCGGCGGTGGGCGGGGGGGCAATGAGCAGTTCTTC; CDR3aa: CASSQFGGGRGGNEQFF
abundance: few; j_gene: TRBJ2-2; d_gene: -; v_gene: TRBV6-1; CDR3nt: TGTGCCAGCATGGGACCCGTGACCGGGGAGCTGTTTTTT; CDR3aa: CASMGPVTGELFF
abundance: -; j_gene: TRBJ2-7; d_gene: -; v_gene: TRBV6-6; CDR3nt: TGTGCCAGCAGTTACCAACAGGATGGTTTCCACGAGCAGTACTTC; CDR3aa: CASSYQQDGFHEQYF
abundance: many; j_gene: TRBJ2-1; d_gene: TRBD2; v_gene: TRBV7-7; CDR3nt: TGTGCTAGCAGCTTAGCGGTCGGGGGGGCCATTGAGCAGTTCTTC; CDR3aa: CASSLAVGGAIEQFF
abundance: -; j_gene: TRBJ2-5; d_gene: -; v_gene: TRBV25-1; CDR3nt: TGTGCCAGCAGTGAACAGGTCGTCCAAGAGACCCAGTACTTC; CDR3aa: CASSEQVVQETQYF
abundance: -; j_gene: TRBJ1-2; d_gene: -; v_gene: TRBV7-9; CDR3nt: TGTGCCAGCAGCTCCAGGGGCTATAAAGCTAACTATGGCTACACCTTC; CDR3aa: CASSSRGYKANYGYTF
abundance: -; j_gene: TRBJ2-7; d_gene: -; v_gene: TRBV10-3; CDR3nt: TGTGCCATCAGCCTGACGGCGCAGGAGCAGTACTTC; CDR3aa: CAISLTAQEQYF
abundance: -; j_gene: TRBJ1-4; d_gene: TRBD1; v_gene: TRBV5-1; CDR3nt: TGCGCCAGCAGCGGGGGACAGCGGGATGAAAAACTGTTTTTT; CDR3aa: CASSGGQRDEKLFF
abundance: -; j_gene: TRBJ1-4; d_gene: TRBD1; v_gene: TRBV6-2/TRBV6-3; CDR3nt: TGTGCCAGCAGCTCGGGACAGACGATTGAAAAACTGTTTTTT; CDR3aa: CASSSGQTIEKLFF
abundance: few; j_gene: TRBJ1-5; d_gene: -; v_gene: TRBV20-1; CDR3nt: TGCAGTGCTCTTTCCCAGGGGTTTAATCAGCCCCAGCATTTT; CDR3aa: CSALSQGFNQPQHF
abundance: many; j_gene: TRBJ2-7; d_gene: -; v_gene: TRBV9; CDR3nt: TGTGCCAGCAGCGTAGGGGCTAGCTCCTACGAGCAGTACTTC; CDR3aa: CASSVGASSYEQYF
abundance: few; j_gene: TRBJ1-4; d_gene: TRBD1; v_gene: TRBV4-2; CDR3nt: TGTGCCAGCAGCCAAGGCGCTCAGGGGGTTAACGAAAAACTGTTTTTT; CDR3aa: CASSQGAQGVNEKLFF
abundance: many; j_gene: TRBJ1-5; d_gene: -; v_gene: TRBV20-1; CDR3nt: TGCAGTGCTAGAGTATCGAGGGTTGGCAATCAGCCCCAGCATTTT; CDR3aa: CSARVSRVGNQPQHF
abundance: few; j_gene: TRBJ1-5; d_gene: TRBD1; v_gene: TRBV6-5; CDR3nt: TGTGCCAGCAGTTACTCGGGGACAGGCAGGCAGCCCCAGCATTTT; CDR3aa: CASSYSGTGRQPQHF
abundance: few; j_gene: TRBJ2-6; d_gene: -; v_gene: TRBV3-1; CDR3nt: TGTGCCAGCAGCCAAGGCCGGATAAGCTCTGGGGCCAACGTCCTGACTTTC; CDR3aa: CASSQGRISSGANVLTF
abundance: -; j_gene: TRBJ2-7; d_gene: -; v_gene: TRBV28; CDR3nt: TGTGCCAGCAGTTCCACAGGGCGGGTCTACGAGCAGTACTTC; CDR3aa: CASSSTGRVYEQYF